The 26 T cell receptor beta chains presented below share a single source sample, sequenced in a study of CD8+ T cells in alopecia areata. RNA, once extracted, was reverse transcribed into cDNA for use as the sequencing template. The table came from immunoSEQ multiplex PCR; TCRdb's copy has only in-frame clones and leaves some out. The table shows about 190,000 clones, with 59% occurring only once. The sample here was CD4+ T cells sorted from blood, taken at week 0. Source of these receptors: a human donor with alopecia areata.

The rearrangement links TRBV30 to TRBJ1-1, with D perhaps TRBD1 (6 bases). The CDR3 contains 11 residues. CDR1 GTSNPN and CDR2 SVGIG come from the germline V gene (reference sequence). Trimming pared 1 base from V and 9 bases from J, leaving 9 bases between. CDR3 amino acids: CAWSEGQKAFF. The CDR3 DNA is TGTGCCTGGAGTGAAGGACAGAAAGCTTTCTTT.

This sequence joins TRBV29-1 and TRBJ2-7; TRBD2 might be the D (6 bases). V lost 7 bases to trimming and J lost 6 bases, with 13 bases between them. From germline, CDR1 is SQVTM and CDR2 ANQGSEA. This CDR3 has 11 amino acids. In nucleotides, the CDR3 is TGCAGCGGGGACTGGGCGGGCGAGCAGTACTTC. Translating gives CSGDWAGEQYF.

The J gene is TRBJ2-1, the V gene TRBV7-2, with a possible D match to TRBD2 (7 bases). Trimming removed 0 bases at V and 10 bases at J, with 13 bases between. Germline CDR1 reads SGHTA; CDR2 reads FQGNSA. The CDR3 has 14 residues. CDR3 DNA sequence: TGTGCCAGCAGCTTAGCGGGGGGGGCTCGAGAGCAGTTCTTC. It yields the protein CASSLAGGAREQFF.

The chain uses TRBV5-4 and TRBJ2-7; D remains unclear. Trimming left V 0 bases short and J 4 bases short, with 5 bases between. Germline CDR1 SGHNT, CDR2 YYREEE (reference sequence). The length of the CDR3 is 12 residues. The CDR3 sequence is CASSLDAYEQYF. The CDR3 nucleotides are TGTGCCAGCAGCTTGGACGCATACGAGCAGTACTTC.

This clone has more than one count but fewer than ten. The V and J genes are TRBV7-6 and TRBJ2-1; 8 bases are a match to TRBD2. CDR3 size: 16 residues. V was pared by 1 base and J by 9 bases, with 11 bases of the junction left unmatched. Germline V CDR1 and CDR2: SGHVS, FNYEAQ. CDR3 in amino acids: CASSLGGGTRLGEQFF. The CDR3 bases are TGTGCCAGCAGCTTAGGGGGGGGGACTAGATTGGGTGAGCAGTTCTTC. Drawing the rest from reference TRBV7-6 and TRBJ2-1, the complete variable domain is GAGVSQSPRYKVTKRGQDVALRCDPISGHVSLYWYRQALGQGPEFLTYFNYEAQQDKSGLPNDRFSAERPEGSISTLTIQRTEQRDSAMYRCASSLGGGTRLGEQFFGPGTRLTVL.

The chain couples TRBV15 to TRBJ2-1; D uncertain. Germline loops: CDR1 LNHNV, CDR2 YYDKDF (reference sequence). This CDR3 comprises 15 residues. With 0 bases removed from V and 7 bases from J, the gap between germline ends came to 13 bases. The CDR3 coding sequence is TGTGCCACCAGCAGAGAACAGTGGGGTGGAAATGAGCAGTTCTTC. This gives the protein CATSREQWGGNEQFF.

This chain joins TRBV12-5 and TRBJ2-1; possible D gene TRBD2, 5 bases. The CDR3 length is 16 residues. Per germline, CDR1 LGHNT and CDR2 FRNRAP. With 0 bases removed from V and 5 bases from J, the gap between germline ends came to 14 bases. CDR3 nucleotides: TGTGCTAGTGGTTTGGTGGTAAATCGAGGGCACAATGAGCAGTTCTTC. As protein: CASGLVVNRGHNEQFF.

In this sample, this clone turned up a few times. The chain employs TRBV6-1 and TRBJ2-3; perhaps TRBD1 as D (6 bases). There are 14 residues in the CDR3. Between the trimmed V and J ends, which lost 11 bases and 5 bases, there was a span of 20 bases. The germline gives CDR1 MNHNS, CDR2 SASEGT. CDR3 protein: CALGGVSRGDTQYF. The CDR3 bases are TGTGCCCTAGGGGGTGTGTCGCGCGGAGATACGCAGTATTTT.

The gene calls are TRBV25-1 and TRBJ2-5; the D gene is possibly TRBD1 (6 bases). CDR1 and CDR2 from the germline V gene are MGHDK and SYGVNS. The CDR3 runs to 15 residues. The V gene lost 3 bases and the J gene lost 5 bases, with 16 bases spanning the gap. CDR3 sequence reads: CASSDPHRVVETQYF. CDR3 DNA sequence: TGTGCCAGCAGTGATCCCCACAGGGTGGTGGAGACCCAGTACTTC.

This clone has more than one count but fewer than ten. This chain uses TRBV4-2 with TRBJ2-7; D call uncertain. The CDR3 has 13 residues. CDR1 and CDR2 (germline): LGHNA, YNFKEQ. The germline V and J ends were trimmed by 7 bases and 5 bases, with 15 bases remaining between them. The CDR3 DNA sequence: TGTGCCAGCAAGGGTTCAGGAAAGGACGAGCAGTACTTC. Translation gives CASKGSGKDEQYF.

This chain joins TRBV4-2 and TRBJ1-2; D unclear. The germline gives CDR1 LGHNA, CDR2 YNFKEQ. V was pared by 1 base and J by 1 base, with 4 bases between. This CDR3 comprises 13 residues. DNA for the CDR3: TGTGCCAGCAGCCAAGCGAGTAACTATGGCTACACCTTC. Translating gives CASSQASNYGYTF.

The rearrangement uses TRBV4-1 and TRBJ2-3; D is undetermined. The germline V gene encodes CDR1 MGHRA and CDR2 YSYEKL. V lost 1 base, J lost 2 bases, and 7 bases lay in between. CDR3 length equals 14 residues. The CDR3 sequence: CASSQGSTTDTQYF. The DNA for the CDR3 is TGCGCCAGCAGCCAAGGTTCCACCACAGATACGCAGTATTTT.

The chain employs TRBV30 and TRBJ1-5; D not certain. The CDR3 length is 14 residues. Trimming shortened V by 4 bases and J by 2 bases, and 12 bases separated the two germline ends. The V gene's germline CDR1 is GTSNPN and CDR2 SVGIG (reference sequence). CDR3 residues: CAWKREVGNQPQHF. The CDR3 DNA sequence: TGTGCCTGGAAGAGGGAAGTAGGCAATCAGCCCCAGCATTTT. Full variable domain (missing parts from reference TRBV30 and TRBJ1-5): SQTIHQWPATLVQPVGSPLSLECTVEGTSNPNLYWYRQAAGRGLQLLFYSVGIGQISSEVPQNLSASRPQDRQFILSSKKLLLSDSGFYLCAWKREVGNQPQHFGDGTRLSIL.

The gene calls are TRBV4-2 and TRBJ2-5, with D maybe TRBD2 (6 bases). The germline CDR1 and CDR2 sequences are LGHNA and YNFKEQ. The CDR3 has 15 residues. Trimming took 0 bases from V and 5 from J, leaving 13 bases between them. CDR3 bases: TGTGCCAGCAGCCAAGATACGGGGAGGAGCGAGACCCAGTACTTC. Amino acids: CASSQDTGRSETQYF.

This chain uses TRBV30 with TRBJ1-6; D unresolved. Germline values: CDR1 GTSNPN, CDR2 SVGIG (reference sequence). Deletions cut 4 bases from V and 10 bases from J, with 14 bases between. The CDR3 is 13 residues long. CDR3 bases: TGTGCCTGGATCCCCGGTCCGGGGTCACCCCTCCACTTT. Its protein is CAWIPGPGSPLHF.

The chain is built from TRBV11-2 and TRBJ2-2; 8 bases fit TRBD1. The trim removed 4 bases at V and 4 bases at J, leaving 14 bases unmatched. Germline V CDR1 and CDR2: SGHAT, FQNNGV. This CDR3 contains 18 residues. The CDR3 loop is CASSSLQRQGLRTGELFF. CDR3 sequence (DNA): TGTGCCAGCAGCTCGTTGCAGAGACAGGGGCTTCGCACCGGGGAGCTGTTTTTT.

The chain combines TRBV4-2 with TRBJ1-5, with D possibly TRBD1 on 5 matching bases. Trimming left V 0 bases short and J 1 base short, with 19 bases between. The CDR3 is 19 amino acids. Germline V gene sequence: CDR1 LGHNA, CDR2 YNFKEQ. The CDR3, as DNA: TGTGCCAGCAGCCAAGATAATGCTGTGGGGACTACAAGCAATCAGCCCCAGCATTTT. Residues: CASSQDNAVGTTSNQPQHF.

The chain joins TRBV9 to TRBJ2-1, with 11 bases matching TRBD2. In germline, CDR1 is SGDLS, CDR2 YYNGEE. V was clipped by 4 bases and J by 7 bases; unmatched bases: 10. CDR3 size: 16 residues. CDR3 sequence: CASSPSVSGGANEQFF. The CDR3 DNA follows: TGTGCCAGCAGCCCTTCGGTTAGCGGGGGGGCGAATGAGCAGTTCTTC.

The sample holds a few counts of this clone. The chain employs TRBV29-1 and TRBJ1-5, with D maybe TRBD1 (5 bases). V lost 5 bases, J lost 2 bases, and 10 bases lay in between. CDR3 length: 13 residues. Germline V lookup: CDR1 SQVTM, CDR2 ANQGSEA. The CDR3 region is CSVKGRGNQPQHF. The CDR3 coding sequence is TGCAGCGTTAAAGGCAGGGGCAATCAGCCCCAGCATTTT.

V gene TRBV6-1 combines with J gene TRBJ2-5; D possibly corresponds to TRBD2 (5 bases). Germline values: CDR1 MNHNS, CDR2 SASEGT. The CDR3 loop spans 13 amino acids. Trimming pared 4 bases from V and 5 bases from J, leaving 11 bases between. The CDR3 here is CASSVSVRETQYF. DNA for the CDR3: TGTGCCAGCAGTGTTAGCGTTAGGGAGACCCAGTACTTC.

This clone came up a few times. V gene TRBV7-9 combines with J gene TRBJ1-2; tentatively, D is TRBD1 (5 bases). This CDR3 comprises 15 residues. Trimming took 7 bases from V and 1 from J, leaving 16 bases between them. Germline V gene sequence: CDR1 SEHNR, CDR2 FQNEAQ (reference sequence). The CDR3 nucleotides are TGTGCCAGCACCAAGGGTGGGGCGGTTAACTATGGCTACACCTTC. It yields the protein CASTKGGAVNYGYTF.

This rearrangement joins TRBV2 to TRBJ1-3; D unclear. Germline V lookup: CDR1 SNHLY, CDR2 FYNNEI. The CDR3 runs to 15 residues. Trimming stripped 0 bases from V and 1 base from J, with 7 bases between. The CDR3 reads CASSEARYSGNTIYF. CDR3 nucleotides: TGTGCCAGCAGTGAAGCGCGCTATTCTGGAAACACCATATATTTT.

This clone was seen only a few times. The chain links TRBV20-1 to TRBJ2-3, with D possibly being TRBD2 (6 bases). CDR1 and CDR2 from the germline V gene are DFQATT and SNEGSKA (reference sequence). The CDR3 runs to 11 residues. The V end was cut by 6 bases, the J end by 5 bases, with 9 bases between. The CDR3 DNA follows: TGCAGTGCCAATAGCGGAGATACGCAGTATTTT. Encoded protein: CSANSGDTQYF.

V is TRBV18 and J is TRBJ2-1; weak D call: TRBD2 (6 bases). CDR1 and CDR2 (germline): KGHSH, LQKENI. The CDR3 consists of 15 residues. With 6 bases removed from V and 6 bases from J, the gap between germline ends came to 18 bases. The CDR3 nucleotides are TGTGCCAGCTCGCCTATTGGCGGGGTAAGCAATGAGCAGTTCTTC. Translated, it gives CASSPIGGVSNEQFF.

This chain uses TRBV18 with TRBJ1-6, with D unresolved. Germline values: CDR1 KGHSH, CDR2 LQKENI. V lost 3 bases and J 8 bases, leaving 8 bases between the germline ends. This CDR3 spans 13 amino acids. The CDR3 DNA sequence: TGTGCCAGCTCACCTGAAAGAGATTCACCCCTCCACTTT. It yields the protein CASSPERDSPLHF.

The chain joins TRBV30 to TRBJ1-1; no firm D call. Germline CDR1 GTSNPN, CDR2 SVGIG (reference sequence). The CDR3 runs 11 residues. Between the trimmed V and J ends, which lost 3 bases and 7 bases, there was a span of 9 bases. The CDR3 spells CAWSPKYEAFF. The CDR3 nucleotides read TGTGCCTGGAGCCCCAAGTATGAAGCTTTCTTT.